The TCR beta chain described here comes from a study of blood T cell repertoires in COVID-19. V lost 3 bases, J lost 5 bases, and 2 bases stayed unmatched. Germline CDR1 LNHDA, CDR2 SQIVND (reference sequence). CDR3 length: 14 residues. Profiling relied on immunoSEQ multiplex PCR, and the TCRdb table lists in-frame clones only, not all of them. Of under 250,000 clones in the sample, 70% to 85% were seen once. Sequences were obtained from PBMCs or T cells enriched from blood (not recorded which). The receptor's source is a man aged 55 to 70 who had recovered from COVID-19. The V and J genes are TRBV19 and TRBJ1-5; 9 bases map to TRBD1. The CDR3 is CASSINRGHQPQHF. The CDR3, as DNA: TGTGCCAGTAGTATTAACAGGGGGCATCAGCCCCAGCATTTT.